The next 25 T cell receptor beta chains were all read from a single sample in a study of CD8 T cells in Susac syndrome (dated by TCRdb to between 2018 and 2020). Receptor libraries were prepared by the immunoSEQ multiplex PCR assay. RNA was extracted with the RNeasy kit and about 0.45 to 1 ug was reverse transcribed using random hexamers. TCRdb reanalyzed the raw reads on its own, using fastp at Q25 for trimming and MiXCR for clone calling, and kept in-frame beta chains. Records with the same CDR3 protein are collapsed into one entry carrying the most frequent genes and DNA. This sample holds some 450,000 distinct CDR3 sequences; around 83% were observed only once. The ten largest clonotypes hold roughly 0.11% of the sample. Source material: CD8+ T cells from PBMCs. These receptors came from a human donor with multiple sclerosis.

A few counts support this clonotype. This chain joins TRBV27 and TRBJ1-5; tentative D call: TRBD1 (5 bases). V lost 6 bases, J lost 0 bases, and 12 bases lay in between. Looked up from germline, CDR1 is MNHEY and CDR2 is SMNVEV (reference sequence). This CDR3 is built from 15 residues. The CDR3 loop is CASSLAGGSNQPQHF. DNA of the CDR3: TGTGCCAGCAGCTTGGCCGGGGGTAGCAATCAGCCCCAGCATTTT.

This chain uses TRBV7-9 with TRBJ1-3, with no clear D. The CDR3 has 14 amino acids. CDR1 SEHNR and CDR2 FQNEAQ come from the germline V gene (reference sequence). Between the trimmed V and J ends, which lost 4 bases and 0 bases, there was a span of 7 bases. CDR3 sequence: CASSSFRSGNTIYF. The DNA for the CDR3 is TGTGCCAGCAGCTCTTTCCGCTCTGGAAACACCATATATTTT. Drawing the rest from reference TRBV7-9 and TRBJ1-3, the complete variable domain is DTGVSQNPRHKITKRGQNVTFRCDPISEHNRLYWYRQTLGQGPEFLTYFQNEAQLEKSRLLSDRFSAERPKGSFSTLEIQRTEQGDSAMYLCASSSFRSGNTIYFGEGSWLTVV.

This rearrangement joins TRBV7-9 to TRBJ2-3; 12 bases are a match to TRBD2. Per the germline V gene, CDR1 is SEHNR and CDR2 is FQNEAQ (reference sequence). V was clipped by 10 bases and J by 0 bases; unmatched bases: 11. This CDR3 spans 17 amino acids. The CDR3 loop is CATPLNGLAGSTDTQYF. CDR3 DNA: TGTGCCACCCCTTTGAACGGACTAGCGGGGAGCACAGATACGCAGTATTTT.

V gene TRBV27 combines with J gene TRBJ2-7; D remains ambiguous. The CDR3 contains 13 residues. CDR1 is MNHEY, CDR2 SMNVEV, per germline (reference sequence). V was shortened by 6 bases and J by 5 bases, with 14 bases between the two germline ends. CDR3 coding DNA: TGTGCCAGCAGGATTGGGATGGGCAACGAGCAGTACTTC. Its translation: CASRIGMGNEQYF.

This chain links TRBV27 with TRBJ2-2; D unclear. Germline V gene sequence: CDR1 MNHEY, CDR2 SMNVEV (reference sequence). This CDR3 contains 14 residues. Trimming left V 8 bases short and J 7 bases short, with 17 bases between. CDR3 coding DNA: TGTGCCAGCGGATCTGGGGTTGAGGTCGGGGAGCTGTTTTTT. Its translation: CASGSGVEVGELFF.

In DNA, the CDR3 is TGTGCCAGCAGTTTGTTAGCGGTTGGCTCCTACGAGCAGTACTTC. It specifies CASSLLAVGSYEQYF. The chain is built from TRBV27 and TRBJ2-7; possibly TRBD2 for D (6 bases). V was trimmed by 3 bases and J by 0 bases, leaving 12 bases between them. The CDR3 is 15 amino acids. CDR1 and CDR2 from the germline V gene are MNHEY and SMNVEV (reference sequence).

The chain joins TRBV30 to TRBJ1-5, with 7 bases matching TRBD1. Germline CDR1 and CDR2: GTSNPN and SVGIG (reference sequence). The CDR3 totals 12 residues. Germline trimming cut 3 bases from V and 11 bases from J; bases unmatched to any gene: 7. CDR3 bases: TGTGCCTGGAGCCTAGGGACAGAGACCCAGCATTTT. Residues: CAWSLGTETQHF.

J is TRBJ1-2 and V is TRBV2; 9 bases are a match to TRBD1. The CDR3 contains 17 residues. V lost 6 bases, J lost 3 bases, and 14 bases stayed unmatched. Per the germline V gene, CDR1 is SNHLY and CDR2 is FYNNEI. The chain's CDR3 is CASSGPGTGFGDYGYTF. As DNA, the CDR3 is TGTGCCAGCAGCGGTCCCGGGACAGGGTTTGGTGACTATGGCTACACCTTC.

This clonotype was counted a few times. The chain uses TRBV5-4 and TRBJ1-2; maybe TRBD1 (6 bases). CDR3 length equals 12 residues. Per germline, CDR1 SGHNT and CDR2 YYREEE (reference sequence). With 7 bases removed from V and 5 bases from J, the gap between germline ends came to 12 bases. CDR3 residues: CASSSGAYGYTF. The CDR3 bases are TGTGCCAGCTCCTCGGGGGCATATGGCTACACCTTC.

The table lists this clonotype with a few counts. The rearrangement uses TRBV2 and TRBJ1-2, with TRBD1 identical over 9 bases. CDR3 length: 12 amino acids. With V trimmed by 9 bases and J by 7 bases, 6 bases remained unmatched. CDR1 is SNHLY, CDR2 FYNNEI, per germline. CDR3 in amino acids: CARLQGAGGYTF. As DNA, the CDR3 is TGTGCCAGACTACAGGGGGCCGGTGGCTACACCTTC.

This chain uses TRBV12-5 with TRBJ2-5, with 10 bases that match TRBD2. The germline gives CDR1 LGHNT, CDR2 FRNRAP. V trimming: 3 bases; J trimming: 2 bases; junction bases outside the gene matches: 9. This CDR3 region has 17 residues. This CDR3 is CASGFSLLAGRQETQYF. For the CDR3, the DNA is TGTGCTAGTGGTTTCTCCCTACTAGCGGGGAGACAAGAGACCCAGTACTTC.

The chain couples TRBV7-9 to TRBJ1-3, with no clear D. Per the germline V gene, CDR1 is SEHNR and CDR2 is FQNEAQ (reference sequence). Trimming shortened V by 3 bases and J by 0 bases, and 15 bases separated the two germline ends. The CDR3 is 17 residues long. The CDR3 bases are TGTGCCAGCAGCTTTCAGCGGACTCCTTTCTCTGGAAACACCATATATTTT. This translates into CASSFQRTPFSGNTIYF.

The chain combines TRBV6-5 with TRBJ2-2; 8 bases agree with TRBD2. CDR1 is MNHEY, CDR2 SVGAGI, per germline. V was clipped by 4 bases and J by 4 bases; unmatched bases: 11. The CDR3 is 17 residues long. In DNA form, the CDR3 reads TGTGCCAGCAGTTGGGACGGGGGGGCCTATATCACCGGGGAGCTGTTTTTT. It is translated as CASSWDGGAYITGELFF.

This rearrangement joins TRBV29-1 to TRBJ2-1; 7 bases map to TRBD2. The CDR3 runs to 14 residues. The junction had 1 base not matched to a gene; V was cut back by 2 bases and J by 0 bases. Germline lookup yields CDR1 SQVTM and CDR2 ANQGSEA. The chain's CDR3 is CSVESGNSYNEQFF. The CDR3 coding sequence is TGCAGCGTTGAAAGCGGGAACTCCTACAATGAGCAGTTCTTC.

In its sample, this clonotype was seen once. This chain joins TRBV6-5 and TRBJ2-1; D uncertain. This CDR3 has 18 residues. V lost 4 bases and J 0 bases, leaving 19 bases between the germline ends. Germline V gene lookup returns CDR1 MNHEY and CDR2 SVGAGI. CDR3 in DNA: TGTGCCAGCAGTTTGGGCCTCACCCGGATGGGCTCCTACAATGAGCAGTTCTTC. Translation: CASSLGLTRMGSYNEQFF.

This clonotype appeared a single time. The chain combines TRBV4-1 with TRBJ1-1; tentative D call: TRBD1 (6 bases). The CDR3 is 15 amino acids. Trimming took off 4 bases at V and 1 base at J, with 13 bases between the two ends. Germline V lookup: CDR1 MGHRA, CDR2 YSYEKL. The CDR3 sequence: CASSRHRDGNTEAFF. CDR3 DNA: TGCGCCAGCAGCCGCCACAGGGACGGGAACACTGAAGCTTTCTTT.

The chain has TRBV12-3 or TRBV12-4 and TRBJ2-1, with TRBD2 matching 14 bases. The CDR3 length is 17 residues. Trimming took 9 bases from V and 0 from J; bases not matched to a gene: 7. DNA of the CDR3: TGTGCCAGTCTGGGACTAGCGGGAGCGAGCTCCTACAATGAGCAGTTCTTC. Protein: CASLGLAGASSYNEQFF.

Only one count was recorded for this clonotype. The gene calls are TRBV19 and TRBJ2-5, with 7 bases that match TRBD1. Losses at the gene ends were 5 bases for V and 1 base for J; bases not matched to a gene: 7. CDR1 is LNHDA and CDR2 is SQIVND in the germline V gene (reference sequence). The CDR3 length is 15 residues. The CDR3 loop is CASSVGTASQETQYF. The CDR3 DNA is TGTGCCAGTAGTGTGGGGACAGCGTCCCAAGAGACCCAGTACTTC.

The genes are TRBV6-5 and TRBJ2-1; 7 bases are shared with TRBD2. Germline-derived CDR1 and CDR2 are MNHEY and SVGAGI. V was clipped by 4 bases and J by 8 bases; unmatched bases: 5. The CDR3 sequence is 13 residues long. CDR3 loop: CASSSMTSHEQFF. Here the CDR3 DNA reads TGTGCCAGCAGTTCGATGACTAGCCATGAGCAGTTCTTC.

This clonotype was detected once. Here the CDR3 DNA reads TGTGCCAGCAGCGCCCCCCTTACAGGGAACAATGAGCAGTTCTTC. It yields the protein CASSAPLTGNNEQFF. The rearrangement joins TRBV5-4 to TRBJ2-1; D might be TRBD1 (6 bases). Germline V gene lookup returns CDR1 SGHNT and CDR2 YYREEE (reference sequence). CDR3 length equals 15 residues. Trimming pared 4 bases from V and 5 bases from J, leaving 16 bases between.

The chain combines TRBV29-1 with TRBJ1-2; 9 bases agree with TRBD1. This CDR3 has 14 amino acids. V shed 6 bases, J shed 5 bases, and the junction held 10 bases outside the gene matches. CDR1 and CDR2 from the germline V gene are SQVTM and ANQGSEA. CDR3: CSVLGTGLPYGYTF. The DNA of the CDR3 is TGCAGCGTCCTCGGGACAGGGCTGCCATATGGCTACACCTTC.

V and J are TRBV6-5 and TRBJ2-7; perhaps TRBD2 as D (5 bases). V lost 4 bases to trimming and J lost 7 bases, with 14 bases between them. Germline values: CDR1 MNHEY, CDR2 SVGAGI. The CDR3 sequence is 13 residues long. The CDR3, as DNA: TGTGCCAGCAGTTGGCCGTCGGCGGGTGAGCAGTACTTC. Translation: CASSWPSAGEQYF.

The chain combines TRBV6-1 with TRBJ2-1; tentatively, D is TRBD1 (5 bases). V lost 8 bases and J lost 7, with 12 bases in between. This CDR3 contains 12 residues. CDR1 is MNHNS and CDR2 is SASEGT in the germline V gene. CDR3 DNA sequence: TGTGCCAGCCTCTACTCAGGGAATGAGCAGTTCTTC. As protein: CASLYSGNEQFF.

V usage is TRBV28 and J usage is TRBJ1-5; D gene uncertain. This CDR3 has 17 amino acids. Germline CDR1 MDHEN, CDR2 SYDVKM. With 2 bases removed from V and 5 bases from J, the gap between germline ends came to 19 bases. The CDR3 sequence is CASSLPHSPHVDQPQHF. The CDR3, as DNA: TGTGCCAGCAGTTTACCCCACAGCCCCCATGTGGATCAGCCCCAGCATTTT.

The CDR3 sequence: CASSDGDRTGNYGYTF. The CDR3 region has the DNA TGTGCCAGCAGTGATGGGGACCGGACAGGCAACTATGGCTACACCTTC. The chain is built from TRBV2 and TRBJ1-2; 7 nucleotides agree with TRBD1. CDR3 length: 16 amino acids. J lost 2 bases, V lost 3 bases, and 9 bases had no gene match. Per germline, CDR1 SNHLY and CDR2 FYNNEI.